Listed below are T cell receptor beta chains from one sample, sequenced in a study of T cells in tumors after PD-1 blockade. Here immunoSEQ multiplex PCR was the method, and the copy in TCRdb shows in-frame clones only, minus some. The sample carries about 48,000 clones, over 70% recorded once. The specimen comprised PBMCs, sampled before anti-PD-1 treatment. Receptor source: a human donor with basal cell carcinoma. Both conserved end residues are trimmed from each CDR3.

v_gene	j_gene	CDR3aa
TRBV5-1	TRBJ2-7	ASSLTSGAYYEQY
TRBV24-1	TRBJ2-3	ATSDSGLTDTQY
TRBV5-1	TRBJ1-1	ASSLTGNTEAF
TRBV12-3/TRBV12-4	TRBJ1-6	ASSYNANSPLH
TRBV6-5	TRBJ1-1	ASSQRRGTNTEAF
TRBV4-2	TRBJ2-1	ASSQDMSVGSYNEQF
TRBV27	TRBJ2-7	ASARTSMTDEQY
TRBV5-1	TRBJ2-5	ASSGVTGGKETQY
TRBV14	TRBJ2-3	ASSQANDFAPGTQY
TRBV11-3	TRBJ2-3	ASSTGTSGEDTQY
TRBV29-1	TRBJ2-2	SVEDDRGTGELF
TRBV9	TRBJ1-1	ASSVAAGGRTEAF
TRBV2	TRBJ1-2	ASSVETGYGYT
TRBV4-1	TRBJ2-1	ASSQEDIFNEQF
TRBV5-1	TRBJ2-5	ASSLGDSKWGETQY
TRBV10-1	TRBJ2-5	ASSDGRGRETQY
TRBV29-1	TRBJ2-1	SVDVTSSYNEQF
TRBV3-1/TRBV3-2	TRBJ2-7	ASSQNGPYEQY
TRBV14	TRBJ1-3	ASSQYAGSSGNTIY
TRBV3-1/TRBV3-2	TRBJ2-7	ASSQIGTSRTYEQY
TRBV5-5	TRBJ2-3	ASSSEGGFLTDTQY
TRBV28	TRBJ1-4	ASSNPRGEGEKLF
TRBV4-2	TRBJ1-5	ASSQDGQGNQPQH
TRBV7-2	TRBJ2-3	ASSLAGRTDTQY
TRBV5-5	TRBJ2-7	ASSLRFYEQY
TRBV5-8	TRBJ1-5	ASSLDVGGNQPQH
TRBV7-8	TRBJ2-1	ASSLEAFSYNEQF
TRBV28	TRBJ1-4	ASTFTQLFSTNEKLF
TRBV2	TRBJ2-7	ASSGYQYEQY
TRBV7-9	TRBJ2-7	ASSPSGGPSYEQY
TRBV3-1/TRBV3-2	TRBJ1-3	ASSQDRNTIY
TRBV20-1	TRBJ2-1	SASASGGVHYNEQF
TRBV2	TRBJ1-5	ASSFSRGDNQPQH
TRBV5-6	TRBJ2-7	ASSWRGEQY
TRBV6-6	TRBJ1-1	ASRENTEAF
TRBV5-4	TRBJ2-7	ATRGGGRGEQY
TRBV5-4	TRBJ2-7	ASSLGGGTYEQY
TRBV19	TRBJ2-1	ASSIDWGTSYNEQF
TRBV28	TRBJ2-4	ASSGGRERQAKNIQY
TRBV30	TRBJ2-1	AWRERDYRNEQF
TRBV28	TRBJ1-4	ASTVQGLREKLF
TRBV10-3	TRBJ1-5	AISGTGGGQPQH
TRBV5-1	TRBJ1-3	ASSPTGEGSGNTIY
TRBV21-1	TRBJ1-6	ASSKEERIYNSPLH
TRBV5-1	TRBJ2-1	ASSPPSLYNEQF
TRBV6-6	TRBJ2-3	ASSRGTSGGRADTQY
TRBV10-1	TRBJ2-1	ASSEGPIYNEQF
TRBV7-9	TRBJ1-3	ASRTDRGGNTIY
TRBV6-5	TRBJ1-2	ASSYSLDRLGYGYT
TRBV7-9	TRBJ2-3	ASSPRGPDTQY
TRBV5-1	TRBJ1-1	ASSTGNTEAF
TRBV19	TRBJ1-1	ASSIGNSPNTEAF
TRBV2	TRBJ2-7	ASSDNRATYEQY
TRBV28	TRBJ1-2	ASSPTGEKGGYT
TRBV6-6	TRBJ1-2	ASSYSISVSQNGYT
TRBV7-8	TRBJ2-7	ASSLAAGQGYEQY
TRBV7-2	TRBJ2-3	ASSSTGTRGTDTQY
TRBV19	TRBJ1-1	ASSIDTTEAF
TRBV5-1	TRBJ2-3	ASSLDDLTDTQY
TRBV6-6	TRBJ2-3	ASRDSTDTQY